Presented here are 7 T cell receptor beta chains from one specimen sequenced in a study of blood T cell repertoires in COVID-19. Sequencing used immunoSEQ multiplex PCR; TCRdb keeps in-frame clones, though not all of them. Of 130,000 to 150,000 clones detected, about 80% appear once; the ten largest clones hold about 9.3%. Sequencing was carried out using peripheral blood. The origin of the receptors is a woman aged 80 or over in a cohort sampled during active or convalescent COVID-19.

This chain uses TRBV6-2 or TRBV6-3 with TRBJ1-4; no firm D call. The CDR3 contains 14 residues. V lost 5 bases and J lost 4, with 11 bases in between. Germline CDR1 and CDR2: MNHEY and SVGEGT. The CDR3 DNA reads as TGTGCCAGCAGTCACGCCGGGATTAATGAAAAACTGTTTTTT. As protein: CASSHAGINEKLFF.

This clone was found once. The rearrangement joins TRBV19 to TRBJ1-1, with D possibly matching TRBD1 (5 bases). V was cut by 1 base and J by 4 bases, with 10 bases left in between. The germline gives CDR1 LNHDA, CDR2 SQIVND (reference sequence). CDR3 length: 14 residues. The CDR3 protein is CASSIGGRSTEAFF. The CDR3 DNA reads as TGTGCCAGTAGTATAGGGGGCAGGAGCACTGAAGCTTTCTTT.

The genes are TRBV29-1 and TRBJ2-1; a weak D match, TRBD2 (6 bases). Trimming removed 5 bases at V and 8 bases at J, with 16 bases between. This CDR3 has 13 amino acids. In germline, CDR1 is SQVTM, CDR2 ANQGSEA. CDR3 bases: TGCAGCGTTCGACTAGAAGTTTTCGATGAGCAGTTCTTC. Encoded protein: CSVRLEVFDEQFF.

This sequence joins TRBV27 and TRBJ1-3; D possibly corresponds to TRBD1 (6 bases). The germline V gene encodes CDR1 MNHEY and CDR2 SMNVEV (reference sequence). The V end lost 6 bases, the J end lost 4 bases, and 10 bases lay between the germline ends. This CDR3 has 13 amino acids. CDR3 in DNA: TGTGCCAGCAGGGACAGAGGGGGAAACACCATATATTTT. It yields the protein CASRDRGGNTIYF.

V is TRBV19 and J is TRBJ1-4; D is ambiguous. Trimming cost V 0 bases and J 0 bases, with 8 bases left between them. The CDR3 has 16 residues. Germline V lookup: CDR1 LNHDA, CDR2 SQIVND (reference sequence). The DNA of the CDR3 is TGTGCCAGTAGTATAGATCCCGGGGCAACTAATGAAAAACTGTTTTTT. Translation: CASSIDPGATNEKLFF.

The rearrangement links TRBV20-1 to TRBJ1-1; 7 nucleotides agree with TRBD1. This CDR3 has 11 residues. The trim removed 5 bases at V and 7 bases at J, leaving 4 bases unmatched. Germline V lookup: CDR1 DFQATT, CDR2 SNEGSKA (reference sequence). The CDR3 protein is CSAFGQVEAFF. The CDR3 DNA reads TGCAGTGCTTTTGGACAGGTTGAAGCTTTCTTT.

This rearrangement joins TRBV24-1 to TRBJ1-3; 7 positions agree with TRBD1. V shed 3 bases and J 3 bases; nucleotides not matched to a gene: 4. Germline V lookup: CDR1 KGHDR, CDR2 SFDVKD. The CDR3 totals 15 residues. Here the CDR3 DNA reads TGTGCCACCAGTGATCAAGGGGGCGGTGGAAACACCATATATTTT. Its protein product is CATSDQGGGGNTIYF.